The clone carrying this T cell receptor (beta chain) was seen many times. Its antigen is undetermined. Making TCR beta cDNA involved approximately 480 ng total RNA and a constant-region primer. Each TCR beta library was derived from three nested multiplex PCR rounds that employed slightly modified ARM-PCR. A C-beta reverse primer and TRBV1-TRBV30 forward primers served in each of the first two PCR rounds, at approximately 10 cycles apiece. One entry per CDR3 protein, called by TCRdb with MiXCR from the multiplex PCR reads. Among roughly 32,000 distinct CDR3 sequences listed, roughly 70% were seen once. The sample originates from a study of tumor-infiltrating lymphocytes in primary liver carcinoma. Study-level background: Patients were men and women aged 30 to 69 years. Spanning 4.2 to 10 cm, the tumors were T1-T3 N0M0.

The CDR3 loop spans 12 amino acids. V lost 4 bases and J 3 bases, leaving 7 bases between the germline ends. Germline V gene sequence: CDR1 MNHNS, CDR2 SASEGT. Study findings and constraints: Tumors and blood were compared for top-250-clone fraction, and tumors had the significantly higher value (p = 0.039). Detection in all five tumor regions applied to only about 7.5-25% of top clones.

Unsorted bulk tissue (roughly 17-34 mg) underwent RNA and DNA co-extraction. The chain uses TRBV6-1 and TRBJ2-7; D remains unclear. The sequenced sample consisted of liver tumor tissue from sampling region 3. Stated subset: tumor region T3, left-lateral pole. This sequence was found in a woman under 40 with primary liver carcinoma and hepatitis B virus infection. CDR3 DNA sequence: TGTGCCAGCAGTGCCCGATACTACGAGCAGTACTTC. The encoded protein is CASSARYYEQYF.